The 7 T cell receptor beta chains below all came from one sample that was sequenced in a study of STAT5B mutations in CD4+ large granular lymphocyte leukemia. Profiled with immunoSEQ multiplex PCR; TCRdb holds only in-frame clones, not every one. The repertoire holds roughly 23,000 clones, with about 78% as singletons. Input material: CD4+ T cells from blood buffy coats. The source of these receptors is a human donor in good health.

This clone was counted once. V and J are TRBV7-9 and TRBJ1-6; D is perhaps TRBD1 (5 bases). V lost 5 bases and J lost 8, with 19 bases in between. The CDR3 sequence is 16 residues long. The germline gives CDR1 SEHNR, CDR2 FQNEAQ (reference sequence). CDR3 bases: TGTGCCAGCAGCAGAATGGGGGACTTGAATCATTCACCCCTCCACTTT. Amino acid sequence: CASSRMGDLNHSPLHF. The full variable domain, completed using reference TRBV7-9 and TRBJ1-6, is DTGVSQNPRHKITKRGQNVTFRCDPISEHNRLYWYRQTLGQGPEFLTYFQNEAQLEKSRLLSDRFSAERPKGSFSTLEIQRTEQGDSAMYLCASSRMGDLNHSPLHFGNGTRLTVT.

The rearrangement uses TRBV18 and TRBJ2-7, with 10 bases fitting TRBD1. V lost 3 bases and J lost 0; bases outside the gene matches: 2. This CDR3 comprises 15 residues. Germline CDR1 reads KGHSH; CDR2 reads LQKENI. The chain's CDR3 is CASSPGQGISYEQYF. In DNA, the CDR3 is TGTGCCAGCTCACCGGGACAGGGGATCTCCTACGAGCAGTACTTC. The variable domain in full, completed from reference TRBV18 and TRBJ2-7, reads NAGVMQNPRHLVRRRGQEARLRCSPMKGHSHVYWYRQLPEEGLKFMVYLQKENIIDESGMPKERFSAEFPKEGPSILRIQQVVRGDSAAYFCASSPGQGISYEQYFGPGTRLTVT.

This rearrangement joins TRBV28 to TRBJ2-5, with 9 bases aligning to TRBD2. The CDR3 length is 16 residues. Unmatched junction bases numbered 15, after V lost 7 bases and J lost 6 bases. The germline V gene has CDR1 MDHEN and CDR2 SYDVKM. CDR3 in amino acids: CASTPRERGRVKTQYF. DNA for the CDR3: TGTGCCAGCACCCCGAGGGAGCGCGGGAGGGTAAAGACCCAGTACTTC.

In DNA form, the CDR3 reads TGTGCCAGCAGCTTGTTTCGACCTACGTCGGGGAATGAGCAGTTCTTC. Encoded protein: CASSLFRPTSGNEQFF. The chain combines TRBV5-6 with TRBJ2-1; D is possibly TRBD2 (5 bases). The germline CDR1 and CDR2 sequences are SGHDT and YYEEEE. V was cut by 1 base and J by 7 bases, with 18 bases left in between. The CDR3 totals 16 residues.

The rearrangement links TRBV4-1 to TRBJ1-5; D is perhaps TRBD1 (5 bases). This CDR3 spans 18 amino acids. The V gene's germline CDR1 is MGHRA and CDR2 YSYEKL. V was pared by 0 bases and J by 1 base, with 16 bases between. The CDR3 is CASSQDGPGGGSNQPQHF. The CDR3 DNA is TGCGCCAGCAGCCAAGACGGTCCGGGGGGAGGGAGCAATCAGCCCCAGCATTTT.

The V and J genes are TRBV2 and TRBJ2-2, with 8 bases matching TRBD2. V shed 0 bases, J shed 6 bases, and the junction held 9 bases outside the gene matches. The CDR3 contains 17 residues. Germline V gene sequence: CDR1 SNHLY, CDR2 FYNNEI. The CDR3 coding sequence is TGTGCCAGCAGTGAAGCTTACTCGGGGGGGGCTGCCGGGGAGCTGTTTTTT. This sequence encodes CASSEAYSGGAAGELFF.

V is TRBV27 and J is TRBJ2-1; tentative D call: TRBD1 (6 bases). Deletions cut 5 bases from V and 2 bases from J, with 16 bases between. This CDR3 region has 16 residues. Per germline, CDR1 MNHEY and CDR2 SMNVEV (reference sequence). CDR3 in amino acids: CASSTPLTGTYNEQFF. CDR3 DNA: TGTGCCAGCAGTACGCCCCTCACAGGGACCTACAATGAGCAGTTCTTC.